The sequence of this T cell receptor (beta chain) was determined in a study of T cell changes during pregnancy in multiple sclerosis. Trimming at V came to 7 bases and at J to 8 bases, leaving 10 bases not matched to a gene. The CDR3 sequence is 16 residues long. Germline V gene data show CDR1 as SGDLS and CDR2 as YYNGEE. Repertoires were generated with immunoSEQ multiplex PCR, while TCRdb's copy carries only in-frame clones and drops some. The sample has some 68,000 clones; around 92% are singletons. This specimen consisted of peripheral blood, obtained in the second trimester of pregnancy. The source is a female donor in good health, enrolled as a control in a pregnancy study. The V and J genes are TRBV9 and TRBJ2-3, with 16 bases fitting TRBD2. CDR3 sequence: CASPEGGLAGGGTQYF. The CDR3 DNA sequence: TGTGCCAGCCCGGAGGGGGGACTAGCGGGAGGGGGTACGCAGTATTTT.